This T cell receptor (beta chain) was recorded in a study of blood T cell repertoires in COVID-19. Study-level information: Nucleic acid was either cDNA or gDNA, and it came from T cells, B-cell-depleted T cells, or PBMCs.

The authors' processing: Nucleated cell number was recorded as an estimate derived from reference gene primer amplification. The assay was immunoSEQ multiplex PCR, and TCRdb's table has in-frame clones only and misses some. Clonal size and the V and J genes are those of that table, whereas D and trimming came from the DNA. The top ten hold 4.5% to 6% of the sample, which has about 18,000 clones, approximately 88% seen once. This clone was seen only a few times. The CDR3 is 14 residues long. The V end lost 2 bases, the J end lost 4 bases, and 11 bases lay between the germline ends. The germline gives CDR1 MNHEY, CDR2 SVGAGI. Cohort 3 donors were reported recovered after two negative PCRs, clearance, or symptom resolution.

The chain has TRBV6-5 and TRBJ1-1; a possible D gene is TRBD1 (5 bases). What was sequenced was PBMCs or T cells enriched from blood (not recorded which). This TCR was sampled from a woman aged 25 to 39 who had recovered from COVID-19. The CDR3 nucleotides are TGTGCCAGCAGTTACACGGGGGGGACCACTGAAGCTTTCTTT. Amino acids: CASSYTGGTTEAFF.